Ten or more counts support the clone carrying this T cell receptor (beta chain). The data originate from a study of prognosis after radiotherapy for stage I lung cancer. Using two-round multiplex PCR, the authors amplified TCR beta CDR3 from genomic DNA. During first-round PCR, primers specific to each TRBV and TRBJ gene were used. TCRdb itself ran the multiplex PCR reads through MiXCR, one entry per CDR3 protein. Altogether 30,000 or so distinct CDR3 sequences are present, 42% being singletons, with the ten largest covering about 16%. Germline CDR1 SEHNR, CDR2 FQNEAQ (reference sequence). This CDR3 has 13 residues. V lost 5 bases to trimming and J lost 3 bases, with 11 bases between them.

The chain links TRBV7-9 to TRBJ2-7; D may be TRBD2 (5 bases). Material: PBMCs, obtained before or after stereotactic body radiation therapy (not recorded which). The sequence derives from a donor aged 50 or older with non-small cell lung cancer. CDR3 bases: TGTGCCAGCAGCCCCGGGATTAGCTACGAGCAGTACTTC. It encodes CASSPGISYEQYF.